Presented here are 29 T cell receptor beta chains from one specimen sequenced in a study of shared clonotypes between healthy human individuals. Data came from immunoSEQ multiplex PCR; TCRdb stores just in-frame clones and leaves some out. The profile shows 1.4 million to 1.5 million clones, about 96% of them singletons. Sequencing input: naive CD4+ T cells sorted from blood. Described subset: CD45RA+ positively selected. Source of these receptors: a man aged 25 to 40 in good health.

Remarks on this clone: The same CDR3 is also encoded by other DNA sequences in this sample. The rearrangement uses TRBV5-1 and TRBJ2-1, with a weak D call TRBD1 (6 bases). Trimming stripped 3 bases from V and 0 bases from J, with 10 bases between. Germline V CDR1 and CDR2: SGHRS, YFSETQ. The CDR3 is 15 amino acids. The CDR3 DNA sequence: TGCGCCAGCAGCTGGACAGATAGCTCCTACAATGAGCAGTTCTTC. As protein: CASSWTDSSYNEQFF.

The chain carries TRBV2 and TRBJ2-5; 9 bases line up with TRBD1. CDR1 and CDR2 from the germline V gene are SNHLY and FYNNEI. J was trimmed by 4 bases and V by 7 bases; bases with no gene match: 4. The CDR3 sequence is 13 residues long. The CDR3 region is CASNRGRGETQYF. CDR3 bases: TGTGCCAGCAACAGGGGGCGAGGAGAGACCCAGTACTTC. Complete variable domain (other parts from reference TRBV2 and TRBJ2-5): EPEVTQTPSHQVTQMGQEVILRCVPISNHLYFYWYRQILGQKVEFLVSFYNNEISEKSEIFDDQFSVERPDGSNFTLKIRSTKLEDSAMYFCASNRGRGETQYFGPGTRLLVL.

V usage is TRBV6-1 and J usage is TRBJ1-4; TRBD1 matches 8 bases. There are 15 residues in the CDR3. Losses at the gene ends were 4 bases for V and 7 bases for J; bases not matched to a gene: 8. CDR1 is MNHNS, CDR2 SASEGT, per germline. The DNA for the CDR3 is TGTGCCAGCAGTGGTCCCGGGACAGGACGTGAAAAACTGTTTTTT. It codes for CASSGPGTGREKLFF.

The chain uses TRBV20-1 and TRBJ2-7, with 7 bases aligning to TRBD1. Germline V gene sequence: CDR1 DFQATT, CDR2 SNEGSKA (reference sequence). There are 11 residues in the CDR3. With 6 bases clipped from V and 4 bases from J, the junction kept 3 bases outside the gene matches. The CDR3 DNA sequence: TGCAGTGCAAAGGGGGCGTACGAGCAGTACTTC. It specifies CSAKGAYEQYF.

The J gene is TRBJ1-5, the V gene TRBV2, with 12 bases identical to TRBD1. The J segment lost 4 bases and the V segment lost 6 bases, leaving 4 bases of the junction unmatched. The CDR3 sequence is 15 residues long. The germline CDR1 and CDR2 sequences are SNHLY and FYNNEI. The CDR3 region has the DNA TGTGCCAGCAGGGGGGACAGGGGGCTAAATCAGCCCCAGCATTTT. Protein product: CASRGDRGLNQPQHF.

The chain joins TRBV19 to TRBJ1-3; D gene ambiguous. CDR1 and CDR2 (germline): LNHDA, SQIVND (reference sequence). Trimming removed 6 bases at V and 2 bases at J, with 11 bases between. The CDR3 is made up of 14 amino acids. This CDR3 reads CASRLREAGNTIYF. For the CDR3, the DNA is TGTGCCAGTAGGCTTAGGGAAGCTGGAAACACCATATATTTT.

V and J are TRBV28 and TRBJ2-7; 9 bases align to TRBD1. Germline lookup yields CDR1 MDHEN and CDR2 SYDVKM. V lost 7 bases and J lost 3; bases outside the gene matches: 7. The CDR3 is 14 residues long. The CDR3 is CASTQQGAYYEQYF. CDR3 DNA sequence: TGTGCCAGCACCCAACAGGGGGCCTACTACGAGCAGTACTTC.

This chain connects TRBV5-1 to TRBJ2-7; the match to TRBD1 covers 9 bases. The J segment lost 5 bases and the V segment lost 0 bases, leaving 6 bases of the junction unmatched. The CDR3 contains 15 residues. Germline V gene sequence: CDR1 SGHRS, CDR2 YFSETQ. As DNA, the CDR3 is TGCGCCAGCAGCTTGGACGGGACAGGGTTCGACGAGCAGTACTTC. Translating it yields CASSLDGTGFDEQYF. Drawing the rest from reference TRBV5-1 and TRBJ2-7, the complete variable domain is KAGVTQTPRYLIKTRGQQVTLSCSPISGHRSVSWYQQTPGQGLQFLFEYFSETQRNKGNFPGRFSGRQFSNSRSEMNVSTLELGDSALYLCASSLDGTGFDEQYFGPGTRLTVT.

Notes on this clone: Other DNA sequences from this sample encode an identical CDR3 as well. The CDR3 region has the DNA TGTGCCAGCAGCTTCTCAGGCAGCTCCTACGAGCAGTACTTC. It codes for CASSFSGSSYEQYF. The J gene is TRBJ2-7, the V gene TRBV13; unclear D gene. The germline CDR1 and CDR2 sequences are PRHDT and FYEKMQ (reference sequence). The CDR3 has 14 residues. V lost 3 bases to trimming and J lost 0 bases, with 9 bases between them.

The chain links TRBV25-1 to TRBJ2-7, with D maybe TRBD1 (6 bases). CDR1 and CDR2 (germline): MGHDK, SYGVNS. The CDR3 loop spans 14 amino acids. V was shortened by 6 bases and J by 3 bases, with 15 bases between the two germline ends. The CDR3 DNA reads as TGTGCCAGCAGGGAGGACAGTGGCAGCTACGAGCAGTACTTC. Its protein product is CASREDSGSYEQYF.

This chain connects TRBV10-1 to TRBJ2-1; 9 bases line up with TRBD2. CDR3 length equals 13 residues. Trimming cost V 6 bases and J 6 bases; bases outside gene matches: 3. Germline loops: CDR1 WNHNN, CDR2 SYGVQD (reference sequence). The CDR3 coding sequence is TGCGCCAGCAGGGCTAGCGGGACCAATGAGCAGTTCTTC. Translation gives CASRASGTNEQFF.

This clone was detected only once. This chain links TRBV9 with TRBJ2-3, with a tentative D call TRBD1 (6 bases). V was trimmed by 0 bases and J by 1 base, leaving 12 bases between them. This CDR3 is built from 16 residues. Germline loops: CDR1 SGDLS, CDR2 YYNGEE. CDR3 DNA sequence: TGTGCCAGCAGCGTAGAGGCAGGGGTACGCACAGATACGCAGTATTTT. It codes for CASSVEAGVRTDTQYF.

CDR3: CASSQDLTQGFAGELFF. In DNA, the CDR3 is TGCGCCAGCAGCCAAGACTTGACACAGGGTTTCGCCGGGGAGCTGTTTTTT. The rearrangement uses TRBV4-3 and TRBJ2-2; possible D gene TRBD1, 6 bases. CDR1 LGHNA and CDR2 YSLEER come from the germline V gene. V lost 0 bases to trimming and J lost 6 bases, with 17 bases between them. The CDR3 covers 17 residues.

The rearrangement joins TRBV5-6 to TRBJ2-3; TRBD1 agrees at 8 bases. CDR1 is SGHDT and CDR2 is YYEEEE in the germline V gene. The V gene end was trimmed by 8 bases and the J gene end by 12 bases; junction bases not matched to a gene: 14. The CDR3 covers 13 residues. DNA for the CDR3: TGTGCCAGTGCAGGGGGCTTAGAGATACTTCAGTATTTT. It specifies CASAGGLEILQYF.

This clone has a single count. Different DNA sequences within this sample yield the same CDR3. The J gene is TRBJ2-1, the V gene TRBV19; tentatively, D is TRBD1 (5 bases). Germline CDR1 reads LNHDA; CDR2 reads SQIVND (reference sequence). V dropped 6 bases and J dropped 4 bases, with 7 bases sitting between them. The CDR3 runs 12 residues. Here the CDR3 DNA reads TGTGCCAGTAGCAGGGATTACAATGAGCAGTTCTTC. Protein product: CASSRDYNEQFF.

The CDR3 DNA is TGTGCCAGCAGTTACTCTTCCGCGGCGGGCTACACCTTC. This codes for CASSYSSAAGYTF. The chain carries TRBV6-5 and TRBJ1-2; D gene ambiguous. The CDR3 has 13 residues. Germline values: CDR1 MNHEY, CDR2 SVGAGI. The V end was cut by 0 bases, the J end by 8 bases, with 10 bases between.

The V gene is TRBV5-4, the J gene TRBJ1-3; D is undetermined. V dropped 0 bases and J dropped 0 bases, with 10 bases sitting between them. CDR3 length equals 16 residues. Germline-derived CDR1 and CDR2 are SGHNT and YYREEE (reference sequence). The CDR3 DNA is TGTGCCAGCAGCTTGGGCAGCCCGAGCTCTGGAAACACCATATATTTT. Translation gives CASSLGSPSSGNTIYF.

This chain joins TRBV7-9 and TRBJ2-3; 13 positions match TRBD2. The CDR3 has 17 residues. V trimming: 4 bases; J trimming: 5 bases; junction bases outside the gene matches: 9. Germline V gives CDR1 SEHNR, CDR2 FQNEAQ (reference sequence). The CDR3 protein is CASSSGLAGIFLDTQYF. The DNA for the CDR3 is TGTGCCAGCAGCTCGGGACTAGCGGGAATCTTCCTAGATACGCAGTATTTT. Supplemented by reference TRBV7-9 and TRBJ2-3, the full variable domain reads DTGVSQNPRHKITKRGQNVTFRCDPISEHNRLYWYRQTLGQGPEFLTYFQNEAQLEKSRLLSDRFSAERPKGSFSTLEIQRTEQGDSAMYLCASSSGLAGIFLDTQYFGPGTRLTVL.

The gene calls are TRBV5-1 and TRBJ1-1; TRBD1 matches at 11 bases. The CDR3 length is 14 residues. V gave up 4 bases and J gave up 5 bases; unmatched junction bases: 4. In germline, CDR1 is SGHRS, CDR2 YFSETQ. The CDR3 coding sequence is TGCGCCAGCAGCAGGACAGGGGGCGTTACTGAAGCTTTCTTT. It specifies CASSRTGGVTEAFF.

The V gene is TRBV20-1, the J gene TRBJ2-5; D remains ambiguous. Germline loops: CDR1 DFQATT, CDR2 SNEGSKA (reference sequence). V was pared by 7 bases and J by 5 bases, with 11 bases between. This CDR3 is built from 11 residues. CDR3 coding DNA: TGCAGTGGTTTGTGGCGGGAGACCCAGTACTTC. Protein product: CSGLWRETQYF.

This chain joins TRBV4-1 and TRBJ1-2; no firm D call. The germline V and J ends were trimmed by 5 bases and 4 bases, with 14 bases remaining between them. Looked up from germline, CDR1 is MGHRA and CDR2 is YSYEKL. The CDR3 has 14 residues. CDR3 nucleotide sequence: TGCGCCAGCAGCAAGCCGGGAGCTTTCTATGGCTACACCTTC. Residues: CASSKPGAFYGYTF.

The table lists this clone with a few counts. The rearrangement links TRBV4-1 to TRBJ1-5; D gene uncertain. The ends were cut back, 0 bases at V and 7 bases at J, with 10 bases in the middle. This CDR3 spans 14 amino acids. Per germline, CDR1 MGHRA and CDR2 YSYEKL. The CDR3 here is CASSQEARRQPQHF. CDR3 DNA: TGCGCCAGCAGCCAAGAGGCCAGGAGGCAGCCCCAGCATTTT.

The V gene is TRBV5-1, the J gene TRBJ1-2, with D uncertain. CDR1 is SGHRS, CDR2 YFSETQ, per germline. This CDR3 contains 14 residues. V was clipped by 3 bases and J by 6 bases, with 15 bases between them. CDR3 amino acids: CASSSVGSTDGYTF. For the CDR3, the DNA is TGCGCCAGCAGCTCCGTAGGGTCCACAGATGGCTACACCTTC.

The chain employs TRBV5-1 and TRBJ1-4; D may be TRBD1 (6 bases). The length of the CDR3 is 15 residues. The germline V gene has CDR1 SGHRS and CDR2 YFSETQ. V was trimmed by 0 bases and J by 8 bases, leaving 14 bases between them. For the CDR3, the DNA is TGCGCCAGCAGCTTGGGGGCAGGGGATATCGAAAAACTGTTTTTT. Translated, it gives CASSLGAGDIEKLFF.

The chain joins TRBV27 to TRBJ2-3, with D possibly TRBD1 on 5 matching bases. CDR1 and CDR2 (germline): MNHEY, SMNVEV (reference sequence). Trimming removed 10 bases from V and 7 bases from J, with 30 bases in between. The CDR3 has 17 residues. CDR3 in amino acids: CANSEDRTDPRTNTQYF. CDR3 DNA sequence: TGTGCCAACTCAGAGGATAGGACGGACCCACGGACAAATACGCAGTATTTT.

V is TRBV25-1 and J is TRBJ2-5, with 13 nucleotides matching TRBD2. Germline V gives CDR1 MGHDK, CDR2 SYGVNS. This CDR3 has 15 amino acids. Trimming took 7 bases from V and 5 from J; bases not matched to a gene: 7. DNA for the CDR3: TGTGCCAGCACTCGGACTAGCGGGAGTCGGGAGACCCAGTACTTC. Its translation: CASTRTSGSRETQYF.

The genes are TRBV9 and TRBJ2-5; TRBD2 agrees at 14 bases. The CDR3 spans 17 residues. J gave up 2 bases and V 3 bases, and 6 bases lay outside the gene matches. Germline values: CDR1 SGDLS, CDR2 YYNGEE. The CDR3 loop reads CASSAGTSGSLQETQYF. The CDR3 DNA follows: TGTGCCAGCAGCGCGGGGACTAGCGGGAGCTTACAAGAGACCCAGTACTTC.

This clone appeared once. The chain couples TRBV28 to TRBJ2-7; D gene ambiguous. The V gene lost 6 bases and the J gene lost 7 bases, with 13 bases spanning the gap. The CDR3 loop spans 12 amino acids. The germline CDR1 and CDR2 sequences are MDHEN and SYDVKM. The CDR3, as DNA: TGTGCCAGCAGCCTTTACTACAAAGAGCAGTACTTC. It codes for CASSLYYKEQYF.

CDR3 sequence: CASSDTRANTEAFF. The CDR3 coding sequence is TGTGCCAGCAGTGATACCAGGGCGAACACTGAAGCTTTCTTT. The chain combines TRBV2 with TRBJ1-1, with D perhaps matching TRBD1 (5 bases). CDR3 size: 14 residues. CDR1 is SNHLY, CDR2 FYNNEI, per germline. Trimming removed 3 bases from V and 1 base from J, with 9 bases in between.